The rows below give T cell receptor beta chains drawn from one sample of a study of blood T cell repertoires in COVID-19. Only in-frame clones appear in the TCRdb table, and some are missing; sequencing was by immunoSEQ multiplex PCR. Of around 63,000 clones in the sample, approximately 77% were seen once. The material sequenced was peripheral blood. The receptor source for this set is a woman between 65 and 79 years old with COVID-19, enrolled during active disease. Both conserved end residues are part of each CDR3. Clone size, where shown, is once, few, many, or a class for clones that have expanded.

V gene	clone size	J gene	CDR3 protein
TRBV4-1	NA	TRBJ1-6	CASSQMGGTGDTYNSPLHF
TRBV19	NA	TRBJ1-1	CASTREVGKSAEAFF
TRBV4-1	NA	TRBJ2-1	CASSQELHGLRQGDNEQFF
TRBV10-3	NA	TRBJ1-1	CAISENRGNTEAFF
TRBV23-1	NA	TRBJ1-1	CASISNTEAFF
TRBV7-8	NA	TRBJ1-5	CASSDKNRGQPQHF
TRBV12-3/TRBV12-4	NA	TRBJ2-7	CASSIGGYEQYF
TRBV7-9	NA	TRBJ2-3	CASSLTLQGTDTQYF
TRBV5-1	NA	TRBJ1-1	CASSLWVRPDMNTEAFF
TRBV6-5	NA	TRBJ2-7	CASSYLTGGIRYEQYF
TRBV7-3	NA	TRBJ2-3	CASSLGGSGTDTQYF
TRBV27	NA	TRBJ1-1	CASSRDRADTEAFF
TRBV2	NA	TRBJ2-3	CASSEVSGSPDTQYF
TRBV29-1	NA	TRBJ2-2	CSVLRDTFTGELFF
TRBV7-6	NA	TRBJ2-7	CASSLQYSYEQYF
TRBV18	NA	TRBJ1-3	CASSPTGAGNTIYF
TRBV18	once	TRBJ1-4	CASSPSGESEKLFF